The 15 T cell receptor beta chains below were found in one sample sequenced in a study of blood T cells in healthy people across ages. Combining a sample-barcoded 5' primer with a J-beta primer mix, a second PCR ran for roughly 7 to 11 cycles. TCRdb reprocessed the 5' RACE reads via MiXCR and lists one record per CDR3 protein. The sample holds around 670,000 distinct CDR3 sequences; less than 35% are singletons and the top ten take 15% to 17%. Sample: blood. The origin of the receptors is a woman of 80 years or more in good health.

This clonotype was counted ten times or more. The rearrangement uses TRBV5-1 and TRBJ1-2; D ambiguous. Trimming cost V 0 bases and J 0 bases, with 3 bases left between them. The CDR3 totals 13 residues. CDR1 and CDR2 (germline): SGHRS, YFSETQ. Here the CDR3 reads CASSLATNYGYTF. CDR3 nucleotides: TGCGCCAGCAGCTTGGCTACTAACTATGGCTACACCTTC.

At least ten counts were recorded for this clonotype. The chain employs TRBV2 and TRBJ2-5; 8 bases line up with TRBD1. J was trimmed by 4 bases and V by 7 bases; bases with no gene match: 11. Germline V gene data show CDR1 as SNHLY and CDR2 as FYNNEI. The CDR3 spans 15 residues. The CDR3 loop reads CASTPDRGLRETQYF. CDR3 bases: TGTGCCAGCACACCTGACAGGGGTTTACGAGAGACCCAGTACTTC.

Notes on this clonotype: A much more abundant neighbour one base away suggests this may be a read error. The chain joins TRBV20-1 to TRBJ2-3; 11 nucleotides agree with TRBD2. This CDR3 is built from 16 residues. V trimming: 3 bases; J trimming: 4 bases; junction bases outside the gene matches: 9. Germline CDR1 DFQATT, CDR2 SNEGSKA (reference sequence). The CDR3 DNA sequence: TGCAGTGCTAGGGGTAGCGGGGGGGCTAGCGCAGATACGCAGTATTTT. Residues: CSARGSGGASADTQYF.

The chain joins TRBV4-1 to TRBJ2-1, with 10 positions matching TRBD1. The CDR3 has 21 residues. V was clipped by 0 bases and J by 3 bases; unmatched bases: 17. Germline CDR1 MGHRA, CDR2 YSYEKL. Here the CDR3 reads CASSQDFADRGYRTIYNEQFF. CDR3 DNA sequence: TGCGCCAGCAGCCAAGATTTTGCGGACAGGGGGTATCGGACAATCTACAATGAGCAGTTCTTC.

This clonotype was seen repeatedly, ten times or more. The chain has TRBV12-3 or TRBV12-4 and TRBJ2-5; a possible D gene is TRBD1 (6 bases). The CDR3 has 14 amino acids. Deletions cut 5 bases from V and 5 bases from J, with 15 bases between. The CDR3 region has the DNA TGTGCCAGCAGTCCCGACAGGCTCAAGGAGACCCAGTACTTC. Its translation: CASSPDRLKETQYF.

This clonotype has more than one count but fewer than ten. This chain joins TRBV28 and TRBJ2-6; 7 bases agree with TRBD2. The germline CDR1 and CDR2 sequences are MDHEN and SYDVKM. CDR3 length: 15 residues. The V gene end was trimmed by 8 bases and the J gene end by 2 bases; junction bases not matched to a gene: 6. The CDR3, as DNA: TGTGCCAGCGGGGGGGAGCGGGCTGGGGCCAACGTCCTGACTTTC. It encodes CASGGERAGANVLTF.

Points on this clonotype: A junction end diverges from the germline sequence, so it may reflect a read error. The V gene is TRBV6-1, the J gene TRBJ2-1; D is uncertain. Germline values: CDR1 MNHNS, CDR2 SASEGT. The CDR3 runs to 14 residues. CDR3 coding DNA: TGTGCCAGCGGATCAACGAACTCCTACAGTGAGCAGTTCTTC. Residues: CASGSTNSYSEQFF.

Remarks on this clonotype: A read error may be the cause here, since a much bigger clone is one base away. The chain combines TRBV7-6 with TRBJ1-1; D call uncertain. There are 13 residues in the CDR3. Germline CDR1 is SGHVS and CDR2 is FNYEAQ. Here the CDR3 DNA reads TGTGCCGGCAGCTCCGGGTCGCGCACTGAAGCTTTCTTT. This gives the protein CAGSSGSRTEAFF.

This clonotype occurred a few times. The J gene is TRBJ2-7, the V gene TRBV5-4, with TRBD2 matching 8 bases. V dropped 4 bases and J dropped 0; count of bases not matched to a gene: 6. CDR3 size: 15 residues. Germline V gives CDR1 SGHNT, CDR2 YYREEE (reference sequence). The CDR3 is CASSPGLGSSYEQYF. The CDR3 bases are TGTGCCAGCAGCCCGGGACTAGGCTCCTCCTACGAGCAGTACTTC.

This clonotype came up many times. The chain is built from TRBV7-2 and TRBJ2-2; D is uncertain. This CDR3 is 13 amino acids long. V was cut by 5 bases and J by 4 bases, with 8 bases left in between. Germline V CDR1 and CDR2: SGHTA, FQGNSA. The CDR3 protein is CASSPRGTGELFF. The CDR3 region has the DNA TGTGCCAGCAGCCCACGAGGCACCGGGGAGCTGTTTTTT.

This chain's CDR3 is CASSQSPTGSAKSLHF. In DNA form, the CDR3 reads TGCGCCAGCAGCCAATCCCCAACCGGGAGTGCTAAGTCCCTCCACTTT. The chain employs TRBV4-1 and TRBJ1-6; D unresolved. There are 16 residues in the CDR3. CDR1 and CDR2 from the germline V gene are MGHRA and YSYEKL. V was shortened by 2 bases and J by 14 bases, with 22 bases between the two germline ends.

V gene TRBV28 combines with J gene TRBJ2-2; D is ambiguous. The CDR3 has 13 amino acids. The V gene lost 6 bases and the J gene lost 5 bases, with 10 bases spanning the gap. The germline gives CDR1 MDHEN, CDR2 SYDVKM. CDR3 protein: CASSPPATGELFF. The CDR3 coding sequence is TGTGCCAGCAGCCCTCCGGCTACCGGGGAGCTGTTTTTT.

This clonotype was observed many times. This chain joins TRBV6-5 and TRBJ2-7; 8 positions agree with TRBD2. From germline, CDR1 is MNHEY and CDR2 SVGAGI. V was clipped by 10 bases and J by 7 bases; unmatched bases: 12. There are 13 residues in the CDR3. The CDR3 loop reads CATRSGGSHEQYF. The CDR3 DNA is TGTGCCACCCGGAGCGGGGGATCCCATGAGCAGTACTTC.

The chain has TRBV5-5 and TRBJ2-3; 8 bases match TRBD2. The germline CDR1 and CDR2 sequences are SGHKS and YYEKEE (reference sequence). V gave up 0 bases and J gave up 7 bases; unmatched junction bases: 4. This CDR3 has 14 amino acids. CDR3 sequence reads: CASSLVGGENTQYF. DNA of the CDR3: TGTGCCAGCAGCTTGGTCGGGGGGGAAAATACGCAGTATTTT.

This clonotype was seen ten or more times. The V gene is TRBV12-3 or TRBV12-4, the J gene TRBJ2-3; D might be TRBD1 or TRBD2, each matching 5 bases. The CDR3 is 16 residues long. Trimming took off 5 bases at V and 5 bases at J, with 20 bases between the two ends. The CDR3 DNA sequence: TGTGCCAGCAGTCCAGGGACCTCCCCAGGTCGAGATACGCAGTATTTT. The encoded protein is CASSPGTSPGRDTQYF.